This T cell receptor (beta chain) is drawn from a study of CD8+CD57+ T cells in acquired aplastic anemia (dated by TCRdb to the late 2010s). For the study in its entirety: Extracted DNA from sorted CD4+ and CD8+ cells averaged approximately 3 ug, ranging from 0.2 to 27.4 ug. Mean read counts for healthy donor samples were 10 million to 10.8 million for CD4+ cells and fewer than 12 million for CD8+ cells. General study outcomes and caveats: Although roughly 29 CD8+ CDR3 sequences were shared by patients and controls, these sequences appeared highly expressed in patients and within the immunodominant clones of patients. No significant difference in CD8+ Simpson's diversity was found between patients and healthy controls (P=0.060).

The study deep-sequenced TCR repertoires of sorted CD4+ and CD8+ blood T cells from severe aplastic anemia patients and healthy subjects. Ficoll-Paque density gradient centrifugation was used to isolate peripheral blood mononuclear cells. CD4+ and CD8+ T cells were sorted by FACS or magnetic beads before DNA extraction. This clonotype was counted many times. It has no known antigen specificity. The record has no base qualities; no much larger clone is one base away. Genomic DNA served as template for TCR beta VDJ combination and CDR3 sequence profiling. TCR repertoire sequencing was run on an Illumina HiSeq 2000. The original methods were these. TRBV/TRBJ rearrangement plots, CDR3 size and DJ length profiles, and Simpson's diversity index were used to evaluate the repertoires. The most abundant DNA sequence in the deep sequencing data was defined as the immunodominant clone. CDR3 amino acid sequences were screened for sharing across subjects and were compared with published repertoires and the VDJdb database. The public reads were run again by TCRdb, first through fastp at Q25 and then through MiXCR, and only productive beta chains were kept. Each entry merges the rows of one CDR3 protein and shows their most common DNA and genes. TCRdb's processing, not the authors', yielded these V and J calls. In this sample the table shows 200,000 to 250,000 distinct CDR3 sequences, approximately 60% of which occur a single time. The ten largest account for 25% to 30% of the sample.

Sequenced sample: sorted CD4+, CD8+, or CD8+CD57+ T cells (not recorded which) from PBMCs. The source of this sequence is a human donor in good health.

DNA sequence: TGTGCCAGCAGCTCGTTAGCGGGAGCCATAGATACGCAGTATTTT. It translates as CASSSLAGAIDTQYF. The chain was built from TRBV14 and TRBJ2-3; 9 bases in the middle match TRBD2. CDR1 and CDR2 are drawn from the germline V gene: SGHDN, FVKESK. From its cysteine to its phenylalanine, the CDR3 spans 15 amino acids. CDR3 DNA is the only sequence kept; it has 45 bases, read in frame from the first base. At the junction V is shortened by 5 bases and J by 5 bases; bases outside the gene matches: 8.